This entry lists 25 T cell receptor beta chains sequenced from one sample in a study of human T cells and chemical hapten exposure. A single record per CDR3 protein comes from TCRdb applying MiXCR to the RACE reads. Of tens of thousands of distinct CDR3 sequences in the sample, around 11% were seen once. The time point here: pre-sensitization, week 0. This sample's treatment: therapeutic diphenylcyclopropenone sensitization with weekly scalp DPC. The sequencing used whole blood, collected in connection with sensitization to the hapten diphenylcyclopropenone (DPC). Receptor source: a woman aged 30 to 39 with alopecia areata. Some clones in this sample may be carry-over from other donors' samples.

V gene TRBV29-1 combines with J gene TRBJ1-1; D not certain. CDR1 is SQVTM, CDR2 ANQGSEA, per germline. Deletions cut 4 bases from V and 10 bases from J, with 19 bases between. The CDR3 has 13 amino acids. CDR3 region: CSVVWINQRGAFF. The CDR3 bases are TGCAGCGTTGTATGGATTAACCAGAGAGGAGCTTTCTTT.

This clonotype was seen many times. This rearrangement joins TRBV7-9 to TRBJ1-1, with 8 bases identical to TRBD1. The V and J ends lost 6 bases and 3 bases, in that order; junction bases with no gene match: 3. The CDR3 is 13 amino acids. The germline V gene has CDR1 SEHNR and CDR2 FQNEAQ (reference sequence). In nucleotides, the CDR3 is TGTGCCAGCAGAGGACAGGGACACACTGAAGCTTTCTTT. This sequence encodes CASRGQGHTEAFF.

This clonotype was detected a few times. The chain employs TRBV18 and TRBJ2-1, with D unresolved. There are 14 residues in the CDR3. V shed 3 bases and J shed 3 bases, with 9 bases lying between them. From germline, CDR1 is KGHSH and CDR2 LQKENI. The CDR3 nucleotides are TGTGCCAGCTCACCCCCTTCTCTCTACAATGAGCAGTTCTTC. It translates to CASSPPSLYNEQFF.

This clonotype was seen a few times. The CDR3 coding sequence is TGTGCCGGACGGGGGGACCTAAGAAATGGCTACACCTTC. Its protein is CAGRGDLRNGYTF. V usage is TRBV28 and J usage is TRBJ1-2; possible D gene TRBD1, 5 bases. The ends were cut back, 11 bases at V and 6 bases at J, with 19 bases in the middle. CDR3 length: 13 residues. Germline V gene lookup returns CDR1 MDHEN and CDR2 SYDVKM.

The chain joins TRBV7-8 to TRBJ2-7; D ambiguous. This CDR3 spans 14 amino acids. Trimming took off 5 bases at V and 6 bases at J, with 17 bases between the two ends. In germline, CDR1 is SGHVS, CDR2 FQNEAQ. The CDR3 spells CASSHLKTESEQYF. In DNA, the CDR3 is TGTGCCAGCAGCCACCTTAAGACTGAGTCCGAGCAGTACTTC.

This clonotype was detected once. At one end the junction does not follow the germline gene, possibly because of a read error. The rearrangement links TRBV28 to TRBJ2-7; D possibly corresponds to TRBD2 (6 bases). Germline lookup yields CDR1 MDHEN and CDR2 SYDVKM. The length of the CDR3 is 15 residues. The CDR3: CVSSLSLAYSYEQYF. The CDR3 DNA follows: TGTGTCAGCAGTCTCTCCCTAGCGTACTCCTACGAGCAGTACTTC.

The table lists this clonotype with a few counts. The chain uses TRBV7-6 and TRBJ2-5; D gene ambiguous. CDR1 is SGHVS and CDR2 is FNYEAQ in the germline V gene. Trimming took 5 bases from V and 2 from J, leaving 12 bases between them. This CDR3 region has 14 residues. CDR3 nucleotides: TGTGCCAGCAGCCCTAACGTCGTGCAAGAGACCCAGTACTTC. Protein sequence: CASSPNVVQETQYF. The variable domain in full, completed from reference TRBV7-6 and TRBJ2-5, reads GAGVSQSPRYKVTKRGQDVALRCDPISGHVSLYWYRQALGQGPEFLTYFNYEAQQDKSGLPNDRFSAERPEGSISTLTIQRTEQRDSAMYRCASSPNVVQETQYFGPGTRLLVL.

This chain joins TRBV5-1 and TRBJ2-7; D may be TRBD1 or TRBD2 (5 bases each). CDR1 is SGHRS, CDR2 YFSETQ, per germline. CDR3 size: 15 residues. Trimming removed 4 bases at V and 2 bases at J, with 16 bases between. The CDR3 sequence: CASSTGRRSTYEQYF. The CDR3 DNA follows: TGCGCCAGCAGCACGGGACGTAGGAGCACCTACGAGCAGTACTTC.

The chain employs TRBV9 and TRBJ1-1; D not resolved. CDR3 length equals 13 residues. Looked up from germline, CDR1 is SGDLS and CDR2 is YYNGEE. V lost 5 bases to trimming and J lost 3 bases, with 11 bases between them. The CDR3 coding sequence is TGTGCCAGCAGTACCGGGATGGACACTGAAGCTTTCTTT. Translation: CASSTGMDTEAFF.

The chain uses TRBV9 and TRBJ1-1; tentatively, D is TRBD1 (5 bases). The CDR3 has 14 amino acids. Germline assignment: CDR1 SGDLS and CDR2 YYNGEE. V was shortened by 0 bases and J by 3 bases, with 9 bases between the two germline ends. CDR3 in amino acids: CASSVGQSHTEAFF. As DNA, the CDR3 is TGTGCCAGCAGCGTAGGACAGAGTCACACTGAAGCTTTCTTT.

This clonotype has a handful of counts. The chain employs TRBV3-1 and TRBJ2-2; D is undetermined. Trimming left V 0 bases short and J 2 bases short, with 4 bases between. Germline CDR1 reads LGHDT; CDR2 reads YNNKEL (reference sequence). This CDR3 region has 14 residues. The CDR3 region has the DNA TGTGCCAGCAGCCAAGATTCCAACACCGGGGAGCTGTTTTTT. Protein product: CASSQDSNTGELFF.

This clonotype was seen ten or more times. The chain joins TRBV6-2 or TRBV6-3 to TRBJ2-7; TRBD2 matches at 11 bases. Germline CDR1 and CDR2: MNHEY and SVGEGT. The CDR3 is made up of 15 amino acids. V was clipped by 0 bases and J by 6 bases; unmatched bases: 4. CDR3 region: CASSYSLAGDPEQYF. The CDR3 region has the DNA TGTGCCAGCAGTTACTCACTAGCGGGAGACCCCGAGCAGTACTTC.

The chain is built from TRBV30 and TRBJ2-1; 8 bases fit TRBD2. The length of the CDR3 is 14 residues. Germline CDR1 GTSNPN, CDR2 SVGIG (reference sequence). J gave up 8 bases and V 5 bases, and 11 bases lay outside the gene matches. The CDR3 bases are TGTGCCTGGCTCATGGGACTAGGGAGCGATGAGCAGTTCTTC. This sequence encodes CAWLMGLGSDEQFF.

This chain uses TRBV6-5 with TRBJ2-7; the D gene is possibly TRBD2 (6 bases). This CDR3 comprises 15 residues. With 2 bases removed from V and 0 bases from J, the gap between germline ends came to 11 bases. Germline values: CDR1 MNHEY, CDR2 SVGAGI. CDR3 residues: CASSYGDSSSYEQYF. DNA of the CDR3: TGTGCCAGCAGTTACGGGGACTCCAGCTCCTACGAGCAGTACTTC.

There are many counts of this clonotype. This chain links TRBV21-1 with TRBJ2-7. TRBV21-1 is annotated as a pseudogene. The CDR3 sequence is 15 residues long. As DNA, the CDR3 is TGTGCCAGCAGCAAACCGAAAGAATCCTCCTACGAGCAGTACTTC. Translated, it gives CASSKPKESSYEQYF.

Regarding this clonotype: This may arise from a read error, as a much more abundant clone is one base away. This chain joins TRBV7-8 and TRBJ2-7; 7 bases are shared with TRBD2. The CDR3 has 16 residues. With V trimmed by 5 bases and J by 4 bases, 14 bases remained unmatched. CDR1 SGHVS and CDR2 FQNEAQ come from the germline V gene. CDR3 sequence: CASSPIAGAVVYEQYF. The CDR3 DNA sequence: TGTGCCAGCAGCCCTATCGCGGGAGCAGTCGTTTACGAGCAGTACTTC.

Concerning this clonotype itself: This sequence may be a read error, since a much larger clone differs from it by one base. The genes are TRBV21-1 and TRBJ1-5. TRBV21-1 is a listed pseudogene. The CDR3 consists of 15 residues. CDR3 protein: CASSKGLRQPQPQHF. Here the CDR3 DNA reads TGTGCCAGCAGCAAAGGGTTGAGACAACCGCAGCCCCAGCATTTT.

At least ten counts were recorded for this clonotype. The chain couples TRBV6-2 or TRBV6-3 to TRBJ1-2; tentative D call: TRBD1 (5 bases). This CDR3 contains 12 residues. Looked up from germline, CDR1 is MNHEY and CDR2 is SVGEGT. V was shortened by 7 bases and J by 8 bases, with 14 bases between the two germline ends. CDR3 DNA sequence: TGTGCCAGCATGCAGGGAACGTCAGGCTACACCTTC. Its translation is CASMQGTSGYTF.

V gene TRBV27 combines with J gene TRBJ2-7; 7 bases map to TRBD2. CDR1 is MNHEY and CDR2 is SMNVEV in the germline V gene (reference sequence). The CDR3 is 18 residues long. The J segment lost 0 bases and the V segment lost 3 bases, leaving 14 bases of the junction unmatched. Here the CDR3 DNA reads TGTGCCAGCAGTTTCCGGGAACCCAGCGGGACGATCTCCTACGAGCAGTACTTC. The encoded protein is CASSFREPSGTISYEQYF.

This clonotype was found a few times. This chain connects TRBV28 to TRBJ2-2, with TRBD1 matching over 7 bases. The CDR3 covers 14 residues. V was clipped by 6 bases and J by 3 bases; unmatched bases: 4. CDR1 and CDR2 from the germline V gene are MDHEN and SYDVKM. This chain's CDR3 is CASRRTGDTGELFF. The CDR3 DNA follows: TGTGCCAGCAGGCGAACAGGGGACACCGGGGAGCTGTTTTTT.

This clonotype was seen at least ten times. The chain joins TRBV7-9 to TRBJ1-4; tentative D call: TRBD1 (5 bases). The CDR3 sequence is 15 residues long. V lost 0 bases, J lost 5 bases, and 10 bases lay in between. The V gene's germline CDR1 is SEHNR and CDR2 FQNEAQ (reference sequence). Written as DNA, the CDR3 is TGTGCCAGCAGCTTAGCCGGGGGTAAAAATGAAAAACTGTTTTTT. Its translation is CASSLAGGKNEKLFF.

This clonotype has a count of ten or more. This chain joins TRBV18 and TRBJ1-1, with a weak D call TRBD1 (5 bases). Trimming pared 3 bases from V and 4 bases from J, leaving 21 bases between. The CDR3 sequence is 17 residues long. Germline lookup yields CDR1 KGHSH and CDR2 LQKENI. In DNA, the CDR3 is TGTGCCAGCTCACCTTTTCGGACGTCCGGGGGAAGCACTGAAGCTTTCTTT. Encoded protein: CASSPFRTSGGSTEAFF.

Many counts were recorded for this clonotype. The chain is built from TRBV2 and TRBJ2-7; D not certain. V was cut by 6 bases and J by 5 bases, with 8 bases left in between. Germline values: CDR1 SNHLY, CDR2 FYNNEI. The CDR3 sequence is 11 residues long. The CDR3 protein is CASRGRDEQYF. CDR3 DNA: TGTGCCAGCAGGGGTCGGGACGAGCAGTACTTC.

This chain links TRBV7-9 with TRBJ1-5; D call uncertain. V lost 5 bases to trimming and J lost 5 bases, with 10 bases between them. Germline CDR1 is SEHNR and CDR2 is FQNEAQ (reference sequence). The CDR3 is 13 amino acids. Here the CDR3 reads CASSPHEDQPQHF. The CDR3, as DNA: TGTGCCAGCAGCCCCCACGAAGATCAGCCCCAGCATTTT.

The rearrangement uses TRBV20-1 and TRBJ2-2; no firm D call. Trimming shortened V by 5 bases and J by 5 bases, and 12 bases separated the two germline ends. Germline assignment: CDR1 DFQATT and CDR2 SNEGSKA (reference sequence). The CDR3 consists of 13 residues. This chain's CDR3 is CSAGVGSTGELFF. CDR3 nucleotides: TGCAGTGCTGGAGTTGGATCAACCGGGGAGCTGTTTTTT.